This paragraph reports one T cell receptor (beta chain). The antigen remains unidentified. Data came from immunoSEQ multiplex PCR; TCRdb stores just in-frame clones and leaves some out. Of fewer than 80,000 clones in the sample, 88% were seen once. From germline, CDR1 is KGHSH and CDR2 LQKENI. The CDR3 is 16 amino acids. V was pared by 4 bases and J by 0 bases, with 13 bases between. The sample originates from a study of OX40 agonist ivuxolimab in advanced cancers. Study background: Intravenous ivuxolimab was administered to patients every 2 weeks at 0.01 to 10 mg/kg. Whole-study findings and limits: Clonal expansion from baseline to week 6 occurred in both CD4+ and CD8+ T cells.

This clonotype was obtained from an adult with an advanced solid tumor such as melanoma, head and neck, liver or kidney cancer. Sequenced here: CD4+ or CD8+ T cells sorted from blood, sampled in a trial of the OX40 agonist ivuxolimab. The chain carries TRBV18 and TRBJ1-5; D may be TRBD1 (6 bases). CDR3 DNA: TGTGCCAGCTCACTCTCGACAGGAGATAGCAATCAGCCCCAGCATTTT. Protein product: CASSLSTGDSNQPQHF.